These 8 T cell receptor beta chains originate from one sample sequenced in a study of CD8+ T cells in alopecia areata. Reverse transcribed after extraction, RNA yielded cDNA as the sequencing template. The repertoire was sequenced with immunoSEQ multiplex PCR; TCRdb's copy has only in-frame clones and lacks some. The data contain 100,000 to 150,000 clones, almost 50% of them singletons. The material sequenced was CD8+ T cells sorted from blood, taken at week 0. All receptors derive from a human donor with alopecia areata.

The CDR3 is CASSQEIRVAYGYTF. CDR3 in DNA: TGCGCCAGCAGCCAAGAAATCAGGGTGGCCTATGGCTACACCTTC. The chain couples TRBV4-1 to TRBJ1-2, with a tentative D call TRBD1 (5 bases). The V gene's germline CDR1 is MGHRA and CDR2 YSYEKL. The CDR3 extends over 15 amino acids. Trimming shortened V by 0 bases and J by 4 bases, and 12 bases separated the two germline ends.

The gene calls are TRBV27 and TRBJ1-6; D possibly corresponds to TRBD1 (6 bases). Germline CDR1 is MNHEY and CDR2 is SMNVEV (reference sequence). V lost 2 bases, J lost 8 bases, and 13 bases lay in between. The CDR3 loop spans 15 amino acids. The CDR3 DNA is TGTGCCAGCAGTTTAATGCGGGGGCGTTATTCACCCCTCCACTTT. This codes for CASSLMRGRYSPLHF.

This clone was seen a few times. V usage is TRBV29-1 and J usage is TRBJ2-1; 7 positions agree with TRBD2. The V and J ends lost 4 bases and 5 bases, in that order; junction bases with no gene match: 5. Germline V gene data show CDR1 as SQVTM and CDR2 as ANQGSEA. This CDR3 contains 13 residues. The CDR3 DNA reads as TGCAGCGTTGTCCGGGGGGTGAACAATGAGCAGTTCTTC. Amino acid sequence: CSVVRGVNNEQFF.

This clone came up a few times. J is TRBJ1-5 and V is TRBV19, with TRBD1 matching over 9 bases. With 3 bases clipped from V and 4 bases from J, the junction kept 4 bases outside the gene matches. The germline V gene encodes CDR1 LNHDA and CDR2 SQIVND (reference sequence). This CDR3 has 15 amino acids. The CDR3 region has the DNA TGTGCCAGTAGTATTTGGACAGGGGAGAATCAGCCCCAGCATTTT. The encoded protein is CASSIWTGENQPQHF.

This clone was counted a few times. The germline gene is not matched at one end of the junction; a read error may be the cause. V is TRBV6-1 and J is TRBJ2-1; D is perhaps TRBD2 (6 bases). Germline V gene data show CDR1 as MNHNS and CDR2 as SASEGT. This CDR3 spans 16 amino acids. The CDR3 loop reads CAISESRDSIHNEQFF. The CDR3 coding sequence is TGTGCCATCAGTGAGTCGAGGGACTCTATACACAATGAGCAGTTCTTC.

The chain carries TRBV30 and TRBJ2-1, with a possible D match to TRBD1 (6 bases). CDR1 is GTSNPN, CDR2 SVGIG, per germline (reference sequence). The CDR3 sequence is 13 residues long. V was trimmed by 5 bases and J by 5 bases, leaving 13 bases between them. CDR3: CAWVGWGHNEQFF. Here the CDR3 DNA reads TGTGCCTGGGTCGGCTGGGGGCACAATGAGCAGTTCTTC.

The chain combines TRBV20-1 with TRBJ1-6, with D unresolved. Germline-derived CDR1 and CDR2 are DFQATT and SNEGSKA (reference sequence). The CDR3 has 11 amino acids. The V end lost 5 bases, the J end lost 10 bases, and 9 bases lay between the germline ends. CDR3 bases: TGCAGTGCTGGGCTGGGGTCACCCCTCCACTTT. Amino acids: CSAGLGSPLHF.

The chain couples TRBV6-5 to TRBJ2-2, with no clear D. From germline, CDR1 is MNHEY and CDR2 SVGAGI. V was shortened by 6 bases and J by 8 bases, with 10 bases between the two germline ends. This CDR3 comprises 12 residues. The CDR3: CASSPMMGELFF. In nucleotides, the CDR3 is TGTGCCAGCAGCCCCATGATGGGGGAGCTGTTTTTT.